This T cell receptor (beta chain) was captured by sequencing in a study of early T cells in non-severe SARS-CoV-2 infection. Turning to the study itself: The study sequenced bulk RNA from unsorted whole blood, with chains unpaired.

The CDR3 loop spans 14 amino acids. Germline assignment: CDR1 GTSNPN and CDR2 SVGIG (reference sequence). The junction had 4 bases not matched to a gene; V was cut back by 2 bases and J by 8 bases. The protocol attached unique molecular identifiers to individual cDNA molecules. TCRdb fed the 5' RACE reads into MiXCR, producing one record per CDR3 protein. The sample carries about 72,000 distinct CDR3 sequences, roughly a tenth recorded once. Many counts were recorded for this clonotype. Sequencing used whole blood, obtained at baseline. The gene calls are TRBV30 and TRBJ1-6; 9 bases align to TRBD1. This receptor was taken from an adult who was a healthcare worker with PCR-confirmed SARS-CoV-2 infection or an uninfected control (not recorded which). The CDR3 is CAWSQGQGDSPLHF. CDR3 nucleotide sequence: TGTGCCTGGAGTCAGGGACAGGGAGATTCACCCCTCCACTTT.